The next 31 T cell receptor beta chains were all read from a single sample in a study of control samples from healthy donors and cancer patients. Sequencing was performed with immunoSEQ multiplex PCR; in TCRdb, only in-frame clones are kept and a portion is missing. Here the sample spans around 250,000 clones, more than 65% being singletons. Material: PBMCs. The receptors shown here come from a woman aged 55-70 years with lung cancer.

The DNA of the CDR3 is TGTGCCAGCAGTCAGAGACAGGGGACGTACAATGAGCAGTTCTTC. This encodes CASSQRQGTYNEQFF. The genes are TRBV11-3 and TRBJ2-1; 8 positions agree with TRBD1. This CDR3 region has 15 residues. The V and J ends lost 6 bases and 4 bases, in that order; junction bases with no gene match: 8. From germline, CDR1 is SGHNT and CDR2 YENEEA.

The chain uses TRBV28 and TRBJ1-2, with 8 positions matching TRBD1. The V gene end was trimmed by 3 bases and the J gene end by 8 bases; junction bases not matched to a gene: 11. Looked up from germline, CDR1 is MDHEN and CDR2 is SYDVKM. The CDR3 length is 15 residues. The CDR3 coding sequence is TGTGCCAGCAGTTTCCCCTCAGCAGGGGGCTTAGGCTACACCTTC. Protein: CASSFPSAGGLGYTF.

The chain carries TRBV5-1 and TRBJ2-2; TRBD2 might be the D (5 bases). Germline loops: CDR1 SGHRS, CDR2 YFSETQ. V lost 2 bases and J 6 bases, leaving 14 bases between the germline ends. The length of the CDR3 is 15 residues. CDR3 bases: TGCGCCAGCAGCTTTCTAACTAGTAACCCCGGGGAGCTGTTTTTT. Its translation is CASSFLTSNPGELFF.

The V and J genes are TRBV6-5 and TRBJ2-1, with a possible D match to TRBD2 (6 bases). With 5 bases removed from V and 4 bases from J, the gap between germline ends came to 9 bases. Germline-derived CDR1 and CDR2 are MNHEY and SVGAGI. The CDR3 spans 13 residues. CDR3 coding DNA: TGTGCCAGCAGTCGGGACTGGTACAATGAGCAGTTCTTC. Translated: CASSRDWYNEQFF.

V usage is TRBV5-1 and J usage is TRBJ1-4; 7 bases are shared with TRBD1. Germline assignment: CDR1 SGHRS and CDR2 YFSETQ. The CDR3 is 15 residues long. The V segment lost 4 bases and the J segment 0 bases; nucleotides outside the gene matches: 3. CDR3 DNA: TGCGCCAGCAGCAGGACAGGCGCAACTAATGAAAAACTGTTTTTT. Translated, it gives CASSRTGATNEKLFF.

V usage is TRBV11-2 and J usage is TRBJ2-2; D is ambiguous. The germline V gene has CDR1 SGHAT and CDR2 FQNNGV. Trimming took off 1 base at V and 7 bases at J, with 16 bases between the two ends. The CDR3 runs 16 residues. The CDR3 DNA reads as TGTGCCAGCAGCTTAGGGGTCGGATCAGGAGTCGGGGAGCTGTTTTTT. Encoded protein: CASSLGVGSGVGELFF.

The CDR3 loop is CASGKRGTDTQYF. The CDR3 bases are TGTGCCAGCGGGAAGCGGGGCACAGATACGCAGTATTTT. The chain joins TRBV6-5 to TRBJ2-3; the D gene is possibly TRBD2 (6 bases). CDR1 and CDR2 (germline): MNHEY, SVGAGI. This CDR3 contains 13 residues. With 8 bases removed from V and 1 base from J, the gap between germline ends came to 10 bases.

This chain links TRBV18 with TRBJ2-3; 10 nucleotides agree with TRBD1. This CDR3 spans 14 amino acids. Per germline, CDR1 KGHSH and CDR2 LQKENI. V shed 3 bases and J 7 bases; nucleotides not matched to a gene: 4. The CDR3 DNA reads TGTGCCAGCTCACCGGGACAGGGGCTAAATACGCAGTATTTT. It codes for CASSPGQGLNTQYF.

With respect to this clone: Other DNA sequences in the same sample also yield this CDR3. The V call is TRBV7-9, the J call TRBJ1-5, with 8 nucleotides matching TRBD1. Germline V gene sequence: CDR1 SEHNR, CDR2 FQNEAQ (reference sequence). V shed 0 bases and J 1 base; nucleotides not matched to a gene: 2. The CDR3 runs 16 residues. The CDR3 loop is CASSLAQGASNQPQHF. CDR3 sequence (DNA): TGTGCCAGCAGCTTAGCCCAGGGGGCAAGCAATCAGCCCCAGCATTTT.

The CDR3 sequence: CASSPYSGGDTQYF. The CDR3 region has the DNA TGTGCCAGCAGCCCCTACTCCGGGGGAGATACGCAGTATTTT. The rearrangement links TRBV7-8 to TRBJ2-3, with D tentatively TRBD2 (6 bases). Germline values: CDR1 SGHVS, CDR2 FQNEAQ. Deletions cut 5 bases from V and 5 bases from J, with 14 bases between. There are 14 residues in the CDR3.

This chain links TRBV5-1 with TRBJ1-2; perhaps TRBD1 as D (6 bases). Germline V gives CDR1 SGHRS, CDR2 YFSETQ. The CDR3 consists of 15 residues. The ends were cut back, 4 bases at V and 2 bases at J, with 15 bases in the middle. CDR3 sequence (DNA): TGCGCCAGCAGCCAAGGCTTGACAGGAAACTATGGCTACACCTTC. Amino acids: CASSQGLTGNYGYTF.

The V and J genes are TRBV5-5 and TRBJ1-5; D is uncertain. Germline V CDR1 and CDR2: SGHKS, YYEKEE (reference sequence). CDR3 size: 15 residues. V lost 0 bases and J 1 base, leaving 8 bases between the germline ends. The CDR3 sequence is CASSLVGMSNQPQHF. CDR3 nucleotide sequence: TGTGCCAGCAGCTTGGTGGGGATGAGCAATCAGCCCCAGCATTTT.

With respect to this clone: The same CDR3 is also encoded by other DNA sequences in this sample. The chain uses TRBV3-1 (or the pseudogene TRBV3-2) and TRBJ2-1; D ambiguous. V was cut by 1 base and J by 3 bases, with 4 bases left in between. Looked up from germline, CDR1 is LGHDT and CDR2 is YNNKEL (reference sequence). The CDR3 is made up of 13 amino acids. Here the CDR3 reads CASSQAGYNEQFF. The CDR3 coding sequence is TGTGCCAGCAGCCAAGCGGGCTACAATGAGCAGTTCTTC.

The chain carries TRBV6-5 and TRBJ1-1; perhaps TRBD1 as D (5 bases). The length of the CDR3 is 15 residues. The V and J ends lost 1 base and 0 bases respectively, with 9 bases between them. CDR1 and CDR2 from the germline V gene are MNHEY and SVGAGI. CDR3 coding DNA: TGTGCCAGCAGTTACTGGGGACGGGTGAACACTGAAGCTTTCTTT. Protein: CASSYWGRVNTEAFF.

The table lists this clone with a count of one. Other nucleotide sequences in the sample specify the same CDR3. The chain combines TRBV2 with TRBJ1-1; no definite D call. This CDR3 spans 11 amino acids. Per germline, CDR1 SNHLY and CDR2 FYNNEI. Trimming removed 6 bases from V and 5 bases from J, with 7 bases in between. The CDR3 loop is CASSRGTEAFF. CDR3 sequence (DNA): TGTGCCAGCAGCAGAGGGACTGAAGCTTTCTTT. The full variable domain, in which reference TRBV2 and TRBJ1-1 provide the parts outside the CDR3, is EPEVTQTPSHQVTQMGQEVILRCVPISNHLYFYWYRQILGQKVEFLVSFYNNEISEKSEIFDDQFSVERPDGSNFTLKIRSTKLEDSAMYFCASSRGTEAFFGQGTRLTVV.

This chain links TRBV5-5 with TRBJ2-5, with 8 positions matching TRBD1. CDR1 SGHKS and CDR2 YYEKEE come from the germline V gene (reference sequence). After removal of 4 bases from V and 5 bases from J, the junction contained 10 bases not matched to a gene. This CDR3 has 15 amino acids. The CDR3 loop reads CASSPYQGAPETQYF. The CDR3 bases are TGTGCCAGCAGCCCGTACCAGGGGGCCCCTGAGACCCAGTACTTC.

For this clone: Other DNA sequences in the sample encode the same CDR3. The DNA of the CDR3 is TGTGCCAGCAGCTTGCAGGGTTCCTACGAGCAGTACTTC. Translating it yields CASSLQGSYEQYF. V and J are TRBV5-4 and TRBJ2-7; a possible D gene is TRBD1 (5 bases). This CDR3 contains 13 residues. CDR1 and CDR2 (germline): SGHNT, YYREEE (reference sequence). V was cut by 1 base and J by 1 base, with 6 bases left in between.

The rearrangement links TRBV28 to TRBJ1-4, with 8 nucleotides matching TRBD1. The CDR3 spans 14 residues. Germline trimming cut 6 bases from V and 8 bases from J; bases unmatched to any gene: 8. The germline V gene has CDR1 MDHEN and CDR2 SYDVKM. CDR3 amino acids: CASRIRGLGEKLFF. The DNA of the CDR3 is TGTGCCAGCAGAATCAGGGGGCTGGGAGAAAAACTGTTTTTT.

This clone was observed once. This rearrangement joins TRBV5-1 to TRBJ2-5; 9 bases agree with TRBD1. Trimming removed 3 bases from V and 5 bases from J; junction bases left unmatched: 5. The CDR3 extends over 14 amino acids. Germline values: CDR1 SGHRS, CDR2 YFSETQ. Here the CDR3 reads CASSSDRGVETQYF. The DNA for the CDR3 is TGCGCCAGCAGCTCAGACAGGGGGGTGGAGACCCAGTACTTC.

The chain is built from TRBV3-1 (or the pseudogene TRBV3-2) and TRBJ2-3; no firm D call. CDR3 length: 12 residues. Trimming took off 4 bases at V and 1 base at J, with 3 bases between the two ends. Germline loops: CDR1 LGHDT, CDR2 YNNKEL (reference sequence). CDR3: CASSLRTDTQYF. The CDR3 region has the DNA TGTGCCAGCAGCCTCCGCACAGATACGCAGTATTTT.

This chain links TRBV19 with TRBJ1-5; D gene uncertain. Trimming removed 6 bases at V and 5 bases at J, with 11 bases between. This CDR3 comprises 13 residues. Germline lookup yields CDR1 LNHDA and CDR2 SQIVND (reference sequence). The CDR3, as DNA: TGTGCCAGTAGCCCGTGGCGGTATCAGCCCCAGCATTTT. It yields the protein CASSPWRYQPQHF.

This clone was counted between two and nine times. The chain employs TRBV28 and TRBJ2-7, with 8 bases fitting TRBD2. V was clipped by 6 bases and J by 2 bases; unmatched bases: 15. The CDR3 length is 17 residues. Germline CDR1 reads MDHEN; CDR2 reads SYDVKM. For the CDR3, the DNA is TGTGCCAGCAGGAACTGGCAGCAGCGGGAGACCCCCTACGAGCAGTACTTC. This gives the protein CASRNWQQRETPYEQYF.

The V call is TRBV18, the J call TRBJ2-7; D is uncertain. With 3 bases removed from V and 5 bases from J, the gap between germline ends came to 11 bases. The germline gives CDR1 KGHSH, CDR2 LQKENI. This CDR3 is built from 13 residues. The CDR3 bases are TGTGCCAGCTCACCCCCGGTGGGCCACGAGCAGTACTTC. This gives the protein CASSPPVGHEQYF.

V usage is TRBV9 and J usage is TRBJ2-7, with 8 bases lining up with TRBD2. CDR3 length: 15 residues. Per the germline V gene, CDR1 is SGDLS and CDR2 is YYNGEE. Trimming removed 0 bases from V and 7 bases from J; junction bases left unmatched: 9. Written as DNA, the CDR3 is TGTGCCAGCAGCGTAGACGGGAGGGCCGTGGGGGAGCAGTACTTC. It yields the protein CASSVDGRAVGEQYF. The full variable domain, in which reference TRBV9 and TRBJ2-7 provide the parts outside the CDR3, is DSGVTQTPKHLITATGQRVTLRCSPRSGDLSVYWYQQSLDQGLQFLIQYYNGEERAKGNILERFSAQQFPDLHSELNLSSLELGDSALYFCASSVDGRAVGEQYFGPGTRLTVT.

The chain has TRBV27 and TRBJ1-4; no clear D gene. Germline-derived CDR1 and CDR2 are MNHEY and SMNVEV (reference sequence). Trimming shortened V by 7 bases and J by 0 bases, and 18 bases separated the two germline ends. The CDR3 runs 17 residues. The CDR3 sequence is CASTLRFRPSTNEKLFF. Written as DNA, the CDR3 is TGTGCCAGCACCCTCAGGTTCCGCCCCTCAACTAATGAAAAACTGTTTTTT.

The genes are TRBV5-6 and TRBJ1-2; 8 nucleotides match TRBD1. The CDR3 has 12 amino acids. The J segment lost 2 bases and the V segment lost 7 bases, leaving 1 base of the junction unmatched. Germline loops: CDR1 SGHDT, CDR2 YYEEEE. CDR3 nucleotide sequence: TGTGCCAGCGACAGGGGAAACTATGGCTACACCTTC. Translation: CASDRGNYGYTF.

The V and J genes are TRBV4-2 and TRBJ2-3, with D unresolved. The germline V gene encodes CDR1 LGHNA and CDR2 YNFKEQ. V was cut by 1 base and J by 6 bases, with 20 bases left in between. There are 17 residues in the CDR3. The CDR3 is CASSQGNVVNPSDTQYF. For the CDR3, the DNA is TGTGCCAGCAGCCAAGGGAACGTGGTAAACCCGTCGGATACGCAGTATTTT.

The rearrangement uses TRBV12-5 and TRBJ2-3; D is unclear. CDR3 length: 14 residues. V was shortened by 1 base and J by 6 bases, with 11 bases between the two germline ends. Per germline, CDR1 LGHNT and CDR2 FRNRAP. Written as DNA, the CDR3 is TGTGCTAGTGGTTTGGGTGGGGTTTTGGATACGCAGTATTTT. The encoded protein is CASGLGGVLDTQYF. Drawing the rest from reference TRBV12-5 and TRBJ2-3, the complete variable domain is DARVTQTPRHKVTEMGQEVTMRCQPILGHNTVFWYRQTMMQGLELLAYFRNRAPLDDSGMPKDRFSAEMPDATLATLKIQPSEPRDSAVYFCASGLGGVLDTQYFGPGTRLTVL.

Here the CDR3 DNA reads TGCGCCAGCAGCTTGGCCGGGCCCTGGCAGGGTGGTGGCTACACCTTC. Residues: CASSLAGPWQGGGYTF. The rearrangement uses TRBV5-1 and TRBJ1-2, with a possible D match to TRBD1 (5 bases). Germline V CDR1 and CDR2: SGHRS, YFSETQ. The CDR3 spans 16 residues. V was clipped by 0 bases and J by 7 bases, with 19 bases between them.

The V and J genes are TRBV7-8 and TRBJ1-6, with 7 bases fitting TRBD1. The CDR3 has 16 amino acids. V shed 3 bases, J shed 6 bases, and the junction held 8 bases outside the gene matches. Germline V gives CDR1 SGHVS, CDR2 FQNEAQ. The CDR3 region has the DNA TGTGCCAGCAGCTTGCGACGGGACAGCCGTAATTCACCCCTCCACTTT. It encodes CASSLRRDSRNSPLHF.

In this sample, this clone turned up a few times. The gene calls are TRBV18 and TRBJ2-1; 14 bases agree with TRBD2. The CDR3 loop spans 16 amino acids. V gave up 0 bases and J gave up 6 bases; unmatched junction bases: 1. Germline CDR1 KGHSH, CDR2 LQKENI. CDR3 sequence (DNA): TGTGCCAGCTCACCACCGGGACTAGCGGGAGCCAATGAGCAGTTCTTC. This translates into CASSPPGLAGANEQFF.